The 9 T cell receptor beta chains below were found in one sample sequenced in a study of blood T cells in healthy people across ages. The authors ran a second PCR of roughly 6 to 12 cycles using a sample-barcoded 5' primer and a J-beta primer mix. TCRdb redid the calling of the 5' RACE reads with MiXCR, one entry per CDR3 protein. The sample records around 500,000 distinct CDR3 sequences, 27% being singletons. These records were also assigned to another study, of T cells of mothers and their children.

Sequenced: blood. These receptor sequences come from a boy younger than 10 in good health.

This clonotype was counted many times. The J gene is TRBJ2-3, the V gene TRBV4-1; TRBD2 agrees at 10 bases. The length of the CDR3 is 18 residues. CDR1 is MGHRA, CDR2 YSYEKL, per germline. The J segment lost 3 bases and the V segment lost 6 bases, leaving 15 bases of the junction unmatched. The CDR3 sequence: CASSLIHGLAGETDTQYF. For the CDR3, the DNA is TGCGCCAGCAGTCTTATTCACGGGCTAGCGGGAGAAACAGATACGCAGTATTTT.

The CDR3, as DNA: TGTGCCAGCAGCCAAGTTGCGGGGCAGGGCTACGAGCAGTACTTC. Its translation is CASSQVAGQGYEQYF. The rearrangement joins TRBV7-2 to TRBJ2-5; D is perhaps TRBD2 (6 bases). The DNA end is more similar to TRBJ2-7, so the J call may be wrong. CDR3 length equals 15 residues. CDR1 is SGHTA and CDR2 is FQGNSA in the germline V gene.

This chain joins TRBV7-9 and TRBJ2-5, with D possibly being TRBD2 (5 bases). The end of the DNA aligns better with TRBJ2-7, so the J call may be wrong. Germline V lookup: CDR1 SEHNR, CDR2 FQNEAQ (reference sequence). CDR3 length: 17 amino acids. The CDR3: CASSSPQADSLSYEQYF. The CDR3 DNA reads as TGTGCCAGCAGCTCTCCCCAGGCGGACTCCTTATCCTACGAGCAGTACTTC.

The CDR3: CASSFNGPQETQYF. CDR3 DNA: TGTGCCAGCAGCTTTAACGGTCCTCAAGAGACCCAGTACTTC. The chain links TRBV6-2 or TRBV6-3 to TRBJ2-5; D call uncertain. Trimming cost V 6 bases and J 2 bases, with 13 bases left between them. The CDR3 is 14 residues long. Germline CDR1 MNHEY, CDR2 SVGEGT.

The gene calls are TRBV7-9 and TRBJ2-4; 13 bases match TRBD2. The CDR3 covers 19 residues. Germline CDR1 is SEHNR and CDR2 is FQNEAQ (reference sequence). The junction had 12 bases not matched to a gene; V was cut back by 6 bases and J by 1 base. The CDR3 DNA is TGTGCCAGCAGTCACCCAACTAGCGGGAGGGCCTTTGCCAAAAACATTCAGTACTTC. Protein sequence: CASSHPTSGRAFAKNIQYF.

The table lists this clonotype with a count of one. The CDR3 loop reads CASSPSTSRTGEKLFF. The CDR3 region has the DNA TGTGCCAGCAGCCCTTCGACGAGTCGAACGGGGGAAAAACTGTTTTTT. This rearrangement joins TRBV12-3 or TRBV12-4 to TRBJ1-4; no reliable D call. Trimming removed 6 bases from V and 8 bases from J, with 22 bases in between. This CDR3 is built from 16 residues.

J is TRBJ2-3 and V is TRBV7-9; 9 bases fit TRBD2. The germline gives CDR1 SEHNR, CDR2 FQNEAQ (reference sequence). V was pared by 5 bases and J by 2 bases, with 8 bases of the junction left unmatched. This CDR3 contains 16 residues. CDR3 residues: CASSPRRLAATDTQYF. The CDR3 region has the DNA TGTGCCAGCAGCCCCCGAAGACTAGCGGCCACAGATACGCAGTATTTT. The full variable domain, its missing parts supplied by reference TRBV7-9 and TRBJ2-3, is DTGVSQNPRHKITKRGQNVTFRCDPISEHNRLYWYRQTLGQGPEFLTYFQNEAQLEKSRLLSDRFSAERPKGSFSTLEIQRTEQGDSAMYLCASSPRRLAATDTQYFGPGTRLTVL.

This clonotype showed up just a few times. The chain recombines TRBV9 with TRBJ2-3, with a tentative D call TRBD2 (5 bases). Trimming shortened V by 2 bases and J by 2 bases, and 15 bases separated the two germline ends. The CDR3 totals 16 residues. The germline gives CDR1 SGDLS, CDR2 YYNGEE. CDR3 coding DNA: TGTGCCAGCAGCGTCAGTAGCGCTACCTACACAGATACGCAGTATTTT. This codes for CASSVSSATYTDTQYF.

This clonotype was observed at least ten times. The J gene is TRBJ2-5, the V gene TRBV12-3 or TRBV12-4; TRBD1 matches at 8 bases. V was clipped by 3 bases and J by 2 bases; unmatched bases: 2. The CDR3 is 14 amino acids. CDR3 nucleotide sequence: TGTGCCAGCAGTTTGGACAGGGAACAAGAGACCCAGTACTTC. Translation gives CASSLDREQETQYF.